This T cell receptor beta chain was obtained from a study of cytomegalovirus exposure and HLA in healthy donors. The overall study: The 90 to 150 validation repertoires used a platform that matched the one used for the 500 to 700 first-cohort repertoires, as a later analysis reported. Findings and limits, study-wide: Accounts indicate the classifier identified cytomegalovirus status with strong specificity and sensitivity. A few chains linked to CMV were shown in vitro to be specific for CMV antigens.

It was the roughly 110-subject validation cohort, separate from the roughly 700-subject first cohort, to which the donors belonged. The germline V and J ends were trimmed by 0 bases and 1 base, with 7 bases remaining between them. The CDR3 contains 14 residues. Germline CDR1 SGHRS, CDR2 YFSETQ. Only in-frame clones appear in the TCRdb table, and some are missing; sequencing was by immunoSEQ multiplex PCR. Here the sample spans 200,000 to 250,000 clones, approximately 80% being singletons. In its sample, this clone was seen once. The antigen remains unidentified. Sequencing used PBMCs. The genes are TRBV5-1 and TRBJ1-2; D unresolved. This clonotype was obtained from a woman aged 25 to 39 in good health and CMV-seropositive. The DNA of the CDR3 is TGCGCCAGCAGCTTGGGGACCGTTAACTATGGCTACACCTTC. Encoded protein: CASSLGTVNYGYTF.